This passage covers 14 T cell receptor beta chains from one sample sequenced in a study of OX40 agonist ivuxolimab in advanced cancers. Receptor libraries were prepared by the immunoSEQ multiplex PCR assay. Drawn from immuneACCESS, this table holds only the in-frame rearrangements with V and J called that TCRdb kept. Clones are partly lost; checked studies trace under half to an unresolved V gene and leave the rest unexplained. The sample table contains approximately 70,000 clones; only one count was recorded for about four fifths of them. In total, the top ten clones hold around 0.96% of the sample. The sample consisted of CD4+ or CD8+ T cells sorted from blood, taken in a trial of the OX40 agonist ivuxolimab. The receptor source for this set is an adult with an advanced solid tumor such as melanoma, head and neck, liver or kidney cancer.

The chain recombines TRBV6-1 with TRBJ2-7, with 8 bases lining up with TRBD1. This CDR3 is 18 amino acids long. The germline gives CDR1 MNHNS, CDR2 SASEGT. V was clipped by 2 bases and J by 7 bases; unmatched bases: 19. For the CDR3, the DNA is TGTGCCAGCAGTGAACCCTGGGCCCAGGGGGCATTATTAAGAGAGCAGTACTTC. It is translated as CASSEPWAQGALLREQYF.

In its sample, this clone was seen once. The V and J genes are TRBV2 and TRBJ1-1; D not resolved. The CDR3 loop spans 13 amino acids. V dropped 5 bases and J dropped 3 bases, with 10 bases sitting between them. Per the germline V gene, CDR1 is SNHLY and CDR2 is FYNNEI. The CDR3 bases are TGTGCCAGCAGTCAATATCAGGACACTGAAGCTTTCTTT. It yields the protein CASSQYQDTEAFF.

The V gene is TRBV15, the J gene TRBJ1-1; 7 nucleotides align to TRBD1. V dropped 3 bases and J dropped 6; count of bases not matched to a gene: 16. The CDR3 is 17 amino acids. Germline V gene sequence: CDR1 LNHNV, CDR2 YYDKDF (reference sequence). CDR3 amino acids: CATSSTKMAGGRSEAFF. In DNA, the CDR3 is TGTGCCACCAGCAGTACTAAGATGGCAGGGGGTCGGTCTGAAGCTTTCTTT.

The V call is TRBV30, the J call TRBJ1-5; unclear D gene. CDR1 is GTSNPN, CDR2 SVGIG, per germline (reference sequence). Trimming cost V 2 bases and J 0 bases, with 8 bases left between them. The CDR3 is 14 residues long. In nucleotides, the CDR3 is TGTGCCTGGAGTAAAGTCCTTAGCAATCAGCCCCAGCATTTT. Translating gives CAWSKVLSNQPQHF.

This clone was observed a few times. The V gene is TRBV5-1, the J gene TRBJ2-3, with D possibly matching TRBD1 (6 bases). The germline gives CDR1 SGHRS, CDR2 YFSETQ. This CDR3 spans 14 amino acids. V was cut by 2 bases and J by 5 bases, with 12 bases left in between. CDR3 sequence (DNA): TGCGCCAGCAGCTTTGGACAGAGAGAAGATACGCAGTATTTT. Its translation is CASSFGQREDTQYF. Variable domain in full (rest from reference TRBV5-1 and TRBJ2-3): KAGVTQTPRYLIKTRGQQVTLSCSPISGHRSVSWYQQTPGQGLQFLFEYFSETQRNKGNFPGRFSGRQFSNSRSEMNVSTLELGDSALYLCASSFGQREDTQYFGPGTRLTVL.

V is TRBV5-1 and J is TRBJ1-1; possibly TRBD1 for D (5 bases). Trimming removed 3 bases from V and 4 bases from J, with 16 bases in between. Germline CDR1 and CDR2: SGHRS and YFSETQ. The CDR3 extends over 15 amino acids. The CDR3 DNA sequence: TGCGCCAGCAGCTCGGGTCAGGGTGGAGGCACTGAAGCTTTCTTT. This codes for CASSSGQGGGTEAFF.

V and J are TRBV6-6 and TRBJ2-7; either TRBD1 or TRBD2 may supply D (5 bases each). CDR1 and CDR2 from the germline V gene are MNHNY and SVGAGI (reference sequence). This CDR3 region has 15 residues. Trimming took off 7 bases at V and 4 bases at J, with 20 bases between the two ends. CDR3 protein: CASKKTRDPGYEQYF. Written as DNA, the CDR3 is TGTGCCAGCAAAAAAACCCGGGACCCGGGGTACGAGCAGTACTTC.

The chain links TRBV5-8 to TRBJ2-5; possible D gene TRBD2, 6 bases. Germline V gives CDR1 SGHTS, CDR2 YDEGEE. The CDR3 has 12 amino acids. Deletions cut 4 bases from V and 5 bases from J, with 9 bases between. The CDR3 here is CASSRDSETQYF. In DNA, the CDR3 is TGTGCCAGCAGCCGGGACTCGGAGACCCAGTACTTC.

The rearrangement uses TRBV19 and TRBJ2-1; no clear D. Germline V CDR1 and CDR2: LNHDA, SQIVND (reference sequence). The CDR3 covers 15 residues. The ends were cut back, 4 bases at V and 0 bases at J, with 10 bases in the middle. The CDR3 protein is CASSTGPASYNEQFF. Here the CDR3 DNA reads TGTGCCAGTAGTACCGGCCCGGCCTCCTACAATGAGCAGTTCTTC.

This sequence joins TRBV10-2 and TRBJ2-7, with TRBD1 matching over 7 bases. There are 13 residues in the CDR3. After removal of 6 bases from V and 4 bases from J, the junction contained 6 bases not matched to a gene. Germline values: CDR1 WSHSY, CDR2 SAAADI. CDR3 in DNA: TGCGCCAGCAGCAGACAGGGCGGTTACGAGCAGTACTTC. This translates into CASSRQGGYEQYF.

The V call is TRBV11-3, the J call TRBJ2-7; D possibly corresponds to TRBD2 (5 bases). CDR1 is SGHNT, CDR2 YENEEA, per germline. The CDR3 covers 16 residues. V was shortened by 0 bases and J by 2 bases, with 14 bases between the two germline ends. CDR3 coding DNA: TGTGCCAGCAGCTTAGAAAGTACGGGGTCACCCTACGAGCAGTACTTC. Translated: CASSLESTGSPYEQYF.

The chain couples TRBV2 to TRBJ2-2; possibly TRBD1 for D (6 bases). Trimming took 9 bases from V and 5 from J, leaving 19 bases between them. The CDR3 is made up of 15 amino acids. Looked up from germline, CDR1 is SNHLY and CDR2 is FYNNEI. CDR3 DNA: TGTGCCAGGGCGCCGGGACAACCAATAACCGGGGAGCTGTTTTTT. Translated: CARAPGQPITGELFF.

The chain has TRBV4-1 and TRBJ1-4, with a tentative D call TRBD1 (5 bases). CDR3 length: 14 amino acids. Germline CDR1 MGHRA, CDR2 YSYEKL. Trimming left V 4 bases short and J 7 bases short, with 13 bases between. The CDR3 spells CASSLPTAGEKLFF. The DNA for the CDR3 is TGCGCCAGCAGCCTCCCGACAGCCGGTGAAAAACTGTTTTTT.

This clone was picked up a small number of times. The chain links TRBV19 to TRBJ2-3; maybe TRBD2 (5 bases). The germline V gene encodes CDR1 LNHDA and CDR2 SQIVND (reference sequence). Trimming took off 8 bases at V and 2 bases at J, with 17 bases between the two ends. The CDR3 is 15 residues long. The CDR3 region has the DNA TGTGCCAGTCGAGGGTCAGACTATTACACAGATACGCAGTATTTT. Amino acids: CASRGSDYYTDTQYF.